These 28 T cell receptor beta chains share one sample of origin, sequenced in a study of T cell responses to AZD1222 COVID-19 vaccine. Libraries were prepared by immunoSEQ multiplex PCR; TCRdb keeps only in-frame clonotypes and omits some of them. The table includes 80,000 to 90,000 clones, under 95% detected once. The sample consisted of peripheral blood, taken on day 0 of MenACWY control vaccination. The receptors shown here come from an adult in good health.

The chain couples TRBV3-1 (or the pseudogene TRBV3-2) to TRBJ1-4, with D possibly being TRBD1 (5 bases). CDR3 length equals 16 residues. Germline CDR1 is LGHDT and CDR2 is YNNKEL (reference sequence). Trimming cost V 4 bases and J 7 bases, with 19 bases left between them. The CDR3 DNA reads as TGTGCCAGCAGCCGAACCCGGAGTCGCCAGGGTGAAAAACTGTTTTTT. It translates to CASSRTRSRQGEKLFF.

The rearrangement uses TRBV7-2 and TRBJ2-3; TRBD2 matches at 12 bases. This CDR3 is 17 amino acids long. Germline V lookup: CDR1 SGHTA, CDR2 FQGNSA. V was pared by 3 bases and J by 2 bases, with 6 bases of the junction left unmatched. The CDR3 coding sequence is TGTGCCAGCAGCTTGGCTAGCGGGGGGGGGTTCACAGATACGCAGTATTTT. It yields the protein CASSLASGGGFTDTQYF.

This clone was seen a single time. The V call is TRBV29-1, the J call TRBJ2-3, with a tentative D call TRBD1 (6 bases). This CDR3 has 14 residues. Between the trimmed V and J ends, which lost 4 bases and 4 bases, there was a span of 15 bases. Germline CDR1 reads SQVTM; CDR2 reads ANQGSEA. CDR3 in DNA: TGCAGCGTTGCACAGGGCAGCGAAGCAGATACGCAGTATTTT. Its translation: CSVAQGSEADTQYF.

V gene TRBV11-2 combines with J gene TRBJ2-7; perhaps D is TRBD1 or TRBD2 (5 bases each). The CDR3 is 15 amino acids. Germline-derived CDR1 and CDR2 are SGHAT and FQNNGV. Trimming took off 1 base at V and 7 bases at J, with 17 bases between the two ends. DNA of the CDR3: TGTGCCAGCAGCTTAGGGCCGGGACGAACCTGGGAGCAGTACTTC. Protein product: CASSLGPGRTWEQYF.

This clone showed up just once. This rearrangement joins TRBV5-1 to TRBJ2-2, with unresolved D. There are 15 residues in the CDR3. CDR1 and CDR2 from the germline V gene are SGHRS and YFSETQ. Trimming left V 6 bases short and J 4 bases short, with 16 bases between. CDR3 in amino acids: CASKSNLISTGELFF. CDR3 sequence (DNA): TGCGCCAGCAAAAGCAATTTGATTAGCACCGGGGAGCTGTTTTTT.

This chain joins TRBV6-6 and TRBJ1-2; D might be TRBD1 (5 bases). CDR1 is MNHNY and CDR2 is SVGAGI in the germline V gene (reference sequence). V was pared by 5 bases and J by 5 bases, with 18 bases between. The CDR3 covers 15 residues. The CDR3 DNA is TGTGCCAGCAGTAATAGACAGCGCTACGAGTATGGCTACACCTTC. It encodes CASSNRQRYEYGYTF.

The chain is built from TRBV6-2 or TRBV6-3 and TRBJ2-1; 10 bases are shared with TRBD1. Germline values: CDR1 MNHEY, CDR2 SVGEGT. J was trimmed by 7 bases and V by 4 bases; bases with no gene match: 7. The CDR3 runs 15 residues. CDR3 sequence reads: CASSSTGQGLNEQFF. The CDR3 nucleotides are TGTGCCAGCAGTTCGACGGGACAGGGGTTGAATGAGCAGTTCTTC.

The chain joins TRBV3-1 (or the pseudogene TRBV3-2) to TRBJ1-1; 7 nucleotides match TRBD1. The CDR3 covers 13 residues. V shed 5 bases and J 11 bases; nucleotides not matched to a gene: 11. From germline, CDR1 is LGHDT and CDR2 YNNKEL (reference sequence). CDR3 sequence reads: CASSFTGEGWAFF. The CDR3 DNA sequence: TGTGCCAGCAGCTTTACAGGGGAGGGATGGGCTTTCTTT.

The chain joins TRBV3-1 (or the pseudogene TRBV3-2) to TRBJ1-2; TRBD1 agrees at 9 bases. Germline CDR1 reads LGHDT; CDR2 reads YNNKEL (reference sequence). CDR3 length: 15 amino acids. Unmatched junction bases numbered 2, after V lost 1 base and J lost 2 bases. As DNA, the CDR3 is TGTGCCAGCAGCCAAGCGGACAGGGGAAACTATGGCTACACCTTC. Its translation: CASSQADRGNYGYTF.

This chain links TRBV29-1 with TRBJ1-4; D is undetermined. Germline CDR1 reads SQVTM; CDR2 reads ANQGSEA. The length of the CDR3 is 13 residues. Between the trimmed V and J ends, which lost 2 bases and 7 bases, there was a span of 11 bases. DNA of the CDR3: TGCAGCGTTGAAATCGTCTTGGGTGAAAAACTGTTTTTT. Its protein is CSVEIVLGEKLFF.

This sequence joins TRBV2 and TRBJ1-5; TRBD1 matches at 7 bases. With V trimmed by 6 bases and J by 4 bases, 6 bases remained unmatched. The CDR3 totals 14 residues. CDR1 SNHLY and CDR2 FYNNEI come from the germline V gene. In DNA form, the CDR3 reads TGTGCCAGCAGAGGGACAGACCCTAATCAGCCCCAGCATTTT. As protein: CASRGTDPNQPQHF.

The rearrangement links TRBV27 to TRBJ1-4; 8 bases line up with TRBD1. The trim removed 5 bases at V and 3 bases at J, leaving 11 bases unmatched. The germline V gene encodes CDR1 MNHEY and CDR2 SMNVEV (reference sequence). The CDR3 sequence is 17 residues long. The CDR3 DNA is TGTGCCAGCAGTCTACGGACAGGGAGGAGATCTAATGAAAAACTGTTTTTT. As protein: CASSLRTGRRSNEKLFF.

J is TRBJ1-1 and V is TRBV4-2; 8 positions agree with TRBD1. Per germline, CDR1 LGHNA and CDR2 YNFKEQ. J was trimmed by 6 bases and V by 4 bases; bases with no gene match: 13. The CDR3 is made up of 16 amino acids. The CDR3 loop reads CASSREPQGAPAEAFF. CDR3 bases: TGTGCCAGCAGCCGAGAACCGCAGGGGGCGCCTGCTGAAGCTTTCTTT.

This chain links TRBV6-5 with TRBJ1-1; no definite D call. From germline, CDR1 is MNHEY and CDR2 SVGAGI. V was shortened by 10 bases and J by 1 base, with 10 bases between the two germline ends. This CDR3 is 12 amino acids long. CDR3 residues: CATLWGNTEAFF. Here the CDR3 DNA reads TGTGCCACCCTTTGGGGGAACACTGAAGCTTTCTTT.

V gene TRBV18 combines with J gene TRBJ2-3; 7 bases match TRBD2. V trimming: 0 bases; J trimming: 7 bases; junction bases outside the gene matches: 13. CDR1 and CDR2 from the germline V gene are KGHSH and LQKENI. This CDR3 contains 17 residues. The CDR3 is CASSPPASGARGHTQYF. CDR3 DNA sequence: TGTGCCAGCTCACCACCGGCGAGCGGGGCGAGGGGACATACGCAGTATTTT. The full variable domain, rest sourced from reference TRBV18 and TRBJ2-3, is NAGVMQNPRHLVRRRGQEARLRCSPMKGHSHVYWYRQLPEEGLKFMVYLQKENIIDESGMPKERFSAEFPKEGPSILRIQQVVRGDSAAYFCASSPPASGARGHTQYFGPGTRLTVL.

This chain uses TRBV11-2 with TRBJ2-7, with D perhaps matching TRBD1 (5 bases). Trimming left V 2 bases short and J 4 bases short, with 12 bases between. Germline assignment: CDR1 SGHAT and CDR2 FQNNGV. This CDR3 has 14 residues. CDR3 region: CASSLIQGEYEQYF. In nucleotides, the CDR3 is TGTGCCAGCAGCTTAATTCAGGGCGAGTACGAGCAGTACTTC.

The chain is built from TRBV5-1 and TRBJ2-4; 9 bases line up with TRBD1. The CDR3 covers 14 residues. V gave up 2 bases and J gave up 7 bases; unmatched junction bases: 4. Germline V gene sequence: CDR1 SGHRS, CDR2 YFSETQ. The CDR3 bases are TGCGCCAGCAGCTTTGGACAGGGGAACAACATTCAGTACTTC. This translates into CASSFGQGNNIQYF.

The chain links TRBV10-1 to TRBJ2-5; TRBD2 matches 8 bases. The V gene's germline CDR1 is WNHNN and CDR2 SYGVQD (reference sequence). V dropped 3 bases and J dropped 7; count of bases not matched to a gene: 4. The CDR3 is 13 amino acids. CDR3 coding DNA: TGCGCCAGCAGTGAACTCCGGGGGGGGACCCAGTACTTC. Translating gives CASSELRGGTQYF.

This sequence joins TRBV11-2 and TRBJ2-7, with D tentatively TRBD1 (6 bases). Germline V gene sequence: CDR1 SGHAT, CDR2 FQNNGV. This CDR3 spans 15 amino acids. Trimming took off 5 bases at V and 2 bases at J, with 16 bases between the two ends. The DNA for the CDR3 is TGTGCCAGCAGCCCAGTCCGCGCAGGGGCCTACGAGCAGTACTTC. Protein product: CASSPVRAGAYEQYF.

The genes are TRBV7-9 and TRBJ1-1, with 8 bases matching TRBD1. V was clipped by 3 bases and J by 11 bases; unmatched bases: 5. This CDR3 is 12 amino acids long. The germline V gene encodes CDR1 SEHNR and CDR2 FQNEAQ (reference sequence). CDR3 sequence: CASSFQDREAFF. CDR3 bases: TGTGCCAGCAGCTTCCAGGACAGGGAGGCTTTCTTT.

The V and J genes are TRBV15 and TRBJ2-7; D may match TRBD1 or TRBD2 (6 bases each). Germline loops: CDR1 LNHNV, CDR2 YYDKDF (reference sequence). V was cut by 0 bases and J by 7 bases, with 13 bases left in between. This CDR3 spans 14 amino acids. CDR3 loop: CATSRDLRGDEQYF. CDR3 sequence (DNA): TGTGCCACCAGCAGAGATCTAAGGGGGGATGAGCAGTACTTC.

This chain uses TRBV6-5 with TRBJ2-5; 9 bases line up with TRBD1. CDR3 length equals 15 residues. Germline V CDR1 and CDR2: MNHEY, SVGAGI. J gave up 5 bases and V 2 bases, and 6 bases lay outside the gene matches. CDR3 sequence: CASSYQQGAGETQYF. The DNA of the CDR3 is TGTGCCAGCAGTTACCAACAGGGGGCAGGGGAGACCCAGTACTTC.

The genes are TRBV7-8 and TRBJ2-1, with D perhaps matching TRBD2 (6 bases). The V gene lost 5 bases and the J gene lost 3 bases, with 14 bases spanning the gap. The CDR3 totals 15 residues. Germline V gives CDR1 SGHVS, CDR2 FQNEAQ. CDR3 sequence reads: CASSLRDSIYNEQFF. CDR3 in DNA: TGTGCCAGCAGCCTCCGGGACTCGATCTACAATGAGCAGTTCTTC.

The CDR3 DNA reads as TGTGCCAGCAGCTTGGTGGACAGGGTCGATAGCTCCTATAATTCACCCCTCCACTTT. Translating gives CASSLVDRVDSSYNSPLHF. V usage is TRBV7-8 and J usage is TRBJ1-6, with 8 bases identical to TRBD1. This CDR3 is built from 19 residues. CDR1 is SGHVS and CDR2 is FQNEAQ in the germline V gene. The J segment lost 0 bases and the V segment lost 3 bases, leaving 10 bases of the junction unmatched.

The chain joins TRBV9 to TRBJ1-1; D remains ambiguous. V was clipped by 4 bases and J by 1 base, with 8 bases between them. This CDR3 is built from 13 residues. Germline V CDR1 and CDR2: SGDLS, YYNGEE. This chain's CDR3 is CASSRGPNTEAFF. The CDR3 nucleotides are TGTGCCAGCAGCCGTGGTCCGAACACTGAAGCTTTCTTT.

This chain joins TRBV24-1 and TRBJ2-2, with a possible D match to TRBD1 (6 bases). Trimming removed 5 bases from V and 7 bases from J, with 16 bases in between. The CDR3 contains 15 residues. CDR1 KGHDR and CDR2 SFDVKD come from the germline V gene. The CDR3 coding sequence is TGTGCCACCAGTGCCATCGACAGGCCGGGCGGGGAGCTGTTTTTT. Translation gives CATSAIDRPGGELFF.

CDR3 nucleotide sequence: TGTGCCAGCAGCTCTCGAGGGACAGGGGGGAACTCCTACGAGCAGTACTTC. The encoded protein is CASSSRGTGGNSYEQYF. This chain connects TRBV7-6 to TRBJ2-7; 11 bases are shared with TRBD1. The length of the CDR3 is 17 residues. The V and J ends lost 4 bases and 0 bases, in that order; junction bases with no gene match: 8. The germline V gene has CDR1 SGHVS and CDR2 FNYEAQ. The full variable domain, its missing parts supplied by reference TRBV7-6 and TRBJ2-7, is GAGVSQSPRYKVTKRGQDVALRCDPISGHVSLYWYRQALGQGPEFLTYFNYEAQQDKSGLPNDRFSAERPEGSISTLTIQRTEQRDSAMYRCASSSRGTGGNSYEQYFGPGTRLTVT.

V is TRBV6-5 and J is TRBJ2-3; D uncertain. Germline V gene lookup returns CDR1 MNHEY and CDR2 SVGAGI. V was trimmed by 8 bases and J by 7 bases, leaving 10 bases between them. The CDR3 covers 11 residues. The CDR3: CASLNGNTQYF. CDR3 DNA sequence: TGTGCCAGCCTCAATGGGAATACGCAGTATTTT.